This T cell receptor beta chain was sequenced for a study of T-cell reconstitution after alpha-beta-depleted transplantation in children (dated by TCRdb to the mid-2010s). Turning to the overall study: Using TCR repertoire profiling, the study followed T-cell immune reconstitution in a quantitative way in children after TCRalphabeta/CD19-depleted allogeneic hematopoietic cell transplantation.

The protocol used for the library was PCR. Instrument on record: Illumina HiSeq 2500. Molecular barcoding was employed in the preparation of TCR libraries, with unique molecular identifiers being used to normalize TCRbeta repertoire quantification. The public sequencing data were trimmed at Q25 with fastp and processed into clonotypes with MiXCR by TCRdb, which kept only in-frame beta chains. Records with the same CDR3 protein are collapsed into one entry carrying the most frequent genes and DNA. Within this sample are approximately 590,000 distinct CDR3 sequences, with more than 9% of them counted one time only. The top ten hold roughly 4% of the sample. The junction shows trimming of 2 bases on V and 6 bases on J, and the gene matches do not reach 5 bases of it. CDR1 is given as SGHTA and CDR2 as FQGNSA, both from the germline V gene. The CDR3 has 14 amino acids, counting the end cysteine and phenylalanine. Here the CDR3 DNA is all that survives: 42 bases in frame from base 1.

This clonotype was counted only a few times. Its recognized antigen is unknown. Per-nucleotide qualities are absent, and no much larger clonotype sits a single base away. This material consisted of PBMCs from the stem cell graft donor, taken from the stem cell graft. The source of this sequence is a human donor who donated a stem cell graft to a child with acute myeloid leukemia. The chain uses TRBV7-2 and TRBJ2-7; 9 central bases correspond to TRBD1. The nucleotides read TGTGCCAGCAGCTTATTAGGACAGGGGCCCGAGCAGTACTTC. Translated, it reads CASSLLGQGPEQYF.